Following are 30 T cell receptor beta chains from one sample sequenced in a study of shared clonotypes between healthy human individuals. Generated by immunoSEQ multiplex PCR, the TCRdb table keeps only in-frame clones and is missing some. The sample has some 2,000,000 clones, approximately 95% seen once. Naive-designated CD8 cells lacked CD45RO, were positively enriched for CCR7, and omitted terminally differentiated effector memory CD45RA+ cells. The sequenced material came from naive CD8+ T cells sorted from blood. These receptors all come from a man aged 18-30 years in good health.

The J gene is TRBJ2-7, the V gene TRBV4-1, with D perhaps TRBD1 (5 bases). Germline assignment: CDR1 MGHRA and CDR2 YSYEKL. The germline V and J ends were trimmed by 0 bases and 3 bases, with 12 bases remaining between them. The CDR3 is 15 amino acids. The CDR3, as DNA: TGCGCCAGCAGCCAAGAAGCTGACAGTTTCTACGAGCAGTACTTC. Translation: CASSQEADSFYEQYF.

The genes are TRBV6-7 and TRBJ2-7, with D possibly matching TRBD1 (6 bases). TRBV6-7 belongs to the ORF category, with a function that is uncertain. The CDR3 consists of 13 residues. V lost 6 bases and J 4 bases, leaving 13 bases between the germline ends. The CDR3 DNA reads TGTGCCAGCAGCCAAGACAGGTTATACGAGCAGTACTTC. It yields the protein CASSQDRLYEQYF.

The chain employs TRBV19 and TRBJ1-5; 7 nucleotides match TRBD1. This CDR3 is built from 14 residues. The germline V gene encodes CDR1 LNHDA and CDR2 SQIVND (reference sequence). Trimming cost V 7 bases and J 7 bases; bases outside gene matches: 10. This CDR3 reads CASNFIQGNQPQHF. CDR3 DNA sequence: TGTGCCAGTAACTTTATACAGGGGAACCAGCCCCAGCATTTT.

The gene calls are TRBV14 and TRBJ2-7; D possibly matches TRBD1 or TRBD2 (6 bases each). The CDR3 loop spans 14 amino acids. Germline values: CDR1 SGHDN, CDR2 FVKESK. V was cut by 2 bases and J by 3 bases, with 11 bases left in between. CDR3 protein: CASSQRRGHYEQYF. The CDR3 DNA sequence: TGTGCCAGCAGCCAAAGACGGGGGCACTACGAGCAGTACTTC. Looking up the rest from reference TRBV14 and TRBJ2-7 gives the full variable domain: EAGVTQFPSHSVIEKGQTVTLRCDPISGHDNLYWYRRVMGKEIKFLLHFVKESKQDESGMPNNRFLAERTGGTYSTLKVQPAELEDSGVYFCASSQRRGHYEQYFGPGTRLTVT.

In DNA, the CDR3 is TGTGCCAGCAGCGGAGGGACTCTAGCCGGGGAGCTGTTTTTT. This encodes CASSGGTLAGELFF. The V and J genes are TRBV2 and TRBJ2-2; tentatively, D is TRBD2 (6 bases). Germline V gene sequence: CDR1 SNHLY, CDR2 FYNNEI. CDR3 size: 14 residues. Trimming took off 6 bases at V and 6 bases at J, with 14 bases between the two ends.

The chain uses TRBV5-6 and TRBJ2-3, with 7 nucleotides matching TRBD2. The V segment lost 4 bases and the J segment 2 bases; nucleotides outside the gene matches: 10. The germline V gene has CDR1 SGHDT and CDR2 YYEEEE. The CDR3 spans 16 residues. CDR3 protein: CASSPPSGALTDTQYF. In nucleotides, the CDR3 is TGTGCCAGCAGCCCCCCAAGCGGGGCGCTCACAGATACGCAGTATTTT.

The chain combines TRBV27 with TRBJ1-5, with 11 bases fitting TRBD1. Unmatched junction bases numbered 7, after V lost 6 bases and J lost 6 bases. Germline V CDR1 and CDR2: MNHEY, SMNVEV (reference sequence). This CDR3 is 15 amino acids long. CDR3 in DNA: TGTGCCAGCAGCATGGACAGGGGGCTTTCTCAGCCCCAGCATTTT. It is translated as CASSMDRGLSQPQHF.

With regard to this clone: The same CDR3 is also encoded by other DNA sequences in this sample. The chain links TRBV28 to TRBJ1-5; TRBD1 agrees at 7 bases. V shed 4 bases and J 2 bases; nucleotides not matched to a gene: 5. Per the germline V gene, CDR1 is MDHEN and CDR2 is SYDVKM. The CDR3 length is 15 residues. The CDR3 is CASSSRQGGNQPQHF. CDR3 nucleotides: TGTGCCAGCAGTTCGAGACAGGGAGGCAATCAGCCCCAGCATTTT.

This sequence joins TRBV7-2 and TRBJ1-3; D gene ambiguous. V lost 3 bases and J lost 3, with 6 bases in between. Germline V gene sequence: CDR1 SGHTA, CDR2 FQGNSA. This CDR3 has 13 amino acids. DNA for the CDR3: TGTGCCAGCAGCTTGGGAAATGGAAACACCATATATTTT. Encoded protein: CASSLGNGNTIYF.

This chain links TRBV4-1 with TRBJ2-1, with 8 bases matching TRBD2. The CDR3 runs 17 residues. CDR1 and CDR2 from the germline V gene are MGHRA and YSYEKL. V shed 2 bases, J shed 0 bases, and the junction held 6 bases outside the gene matches. The CDR3 coding sequence is TGCGCCAGCAGCCAACCCATCCTAGCGGGCTCCTACAATGAGCAGTTCTTC. Translating gives CASSQPILAGSYNEQFF.

The chain combines TRBV2 with TRBJ2-7; 8 bases are a match to TRBD1. From germline, CDR1 is SNHLY and CDR2 FYNNEI. V was pared by 6 bases and J by 2 bases, with 12 bases of the junction left unmatched. The length of the CDR3 is 16 residues. The CDR3 sequence: CASSEGQVSRPYEQYF. The CDR3 bases are TGTGCCAGCAGCGAGGGACAGGTCAGCCGTCCCTACGAGCAGTACTTC.

This rearrangement joins TRBV30 to TRBJ1-1, with unresolved D. The V gene's germline CDR1 is GTSNPN and CDR2 SVGIG (reference sequence). The CDR3 loop spans 10 amino acids. V was trimmed by 1 base and J by 11 bases, leaving 8 bases between them. DNA of the CDR3: TGTGCCTGGAGTGGGGAGAAGGCTTTCTTT. This sequence encodes CAWSGEKAFF.

The V gene is TRBV28, the J gene TRBJ2-1, with 11 bases lining up with TRBD2. This CDR3 contains 16 residues. Germline V gene data show CDR1 as MDHEN and CDR2 as SYDVKM. V lost 6 bases and J lost 6; bases outside the gene matches: 10. The CDR3 loop is CASSYFSGGVSNEQFF. CDR3 DNA sequence: TGTGCCAGCAGCTACTTTAGCGGGGGGGTATCCAATGAGCAGTTCTTC.

The rearrangement uses TRBV4-2 and TRBJ1-1; 8 nucleotides align to TRBD1. The CDR3 is made up of 13 amino acids. Germline lookup yields CDR1 LGHNA and CDR2 YNFKEQ. V trimming: 3 bases; J trimming: 5 bases; junction bases outside the gene matches: 2. CDR3 residues: CASSQGDRTEAFF. In DNA form, the CDR3 reads TGTGCCAGCAGCCAGGGGGACAGGACTGAAGCTTTCTTT.

This chain links TRBV27 with TRBJ2-7; possibly TRBD1 for D (5 bases). The CDR3 is made up of 11 amino acids. The germline V gene has CDR1 MNHEY and CDR2 SMNVEV (reference sequence). V was trimmed by 10 bases and J by 3 bases, leaving 10 bases between them. CDR3: CATKTVYEQYF. CDR3 nucleotide sequence: TGTGCCACCAAGACAGTCTACGAGCAGTACTTC.

This clone was counted once. The chain uses TRBV4-2 and TRBJ2-1; 15 positions match TRBD2. CDR3 length: 16 amino acids. The ends lost 4 bases at V and 7 bases at J; junction bases unmatched: 5. Germline V CDR1 and CDR2: LGHNA, YNFKEQ. DNA for the CDR3: TGTGCCAGCAGCCTGGGACTAGCGGGGGGCGGTAATGAGCAGTTCTTC. Its protein is CASSLGLAGGGNEQFF.

The chain has TRBV13 and TRBJ2-1; 10 positions agree with TRBD1. Per the germline V gene, CDR1 is PRHDT and CDR2 is FYEKMQ (reference sequence). After removal of 6 bases from V and 8 bases from J, the junction contained 4 bases not matched to a gene. CDR3 length equals 13 residues. Here the CDR3 DNA reads TGTGCCAGCAGTCAGACAGGGGGCGATGAGCAGTTCTTC. It is translated as CASSQTGGDEQFF.

The chain links TRBV27 to TRBJ1-6; no clear D. Germline lookup yields CDR1 MNHEY and CDR2 SMNVEV (reference sequence). There are 14 residues in the CDR3. V shed 3 bases and J shed 13 bases, with 16 bases lying between them. The DNA for the CDR3 is TGTGCCAGCAGTTTCGGGGTTAATGGGGATCCCCTCCACTTT. This translates into CASSFGVNGDPLHF.

This chain connects TRBV30 to TRBJ1-6, with D hard to call. The germline V gene has CDR1 GTSNPN and CDR2 SVGIG (reference sequence). Trimming took off 1 base at V and 1 base at J, with 8 bases between the two ends. This CDR3 contains 15 residues. The CDR3 loop reads CAWSGEFSYNSPLHF. CDR3 in DNA: TGTGCCTGGAGTGGGGAGTTTTCCTATAATTCACCCCTCCACTTT.

The V and J genes are TRBV7-9 and TRBJ1-2, with D possibly being TRBD1 (5 bases). V lost 1 base and J 12 bases, leaving 12 bases between the germline ends. Per germline, CDR1 SEHNR and CDR2 FQNEAQ (reference sequence). This CDR3 has 12 residues. The CDR3 protein is CASSLGGHSDTF. The CDR3 nucleotides read TGTGCCAGCAGCTTAGGCGGACATTCCGACACCTTC.

The V gene is TRBV29-1, the J gene TRBJ1-2; 10 positions agree with TRBD1. There are 14 residues in the CDR3. CDR1 SQVTM and CDR2 ANQGSEA come from the germline V gene. V dropped 7 bases and J dropped 2; count of bases not matched to a gene: 7. The DNA for the CDR3 is TGCAGCGCCCTACCGGGACAGGGGAACTATGGCTACACCTTC. Protein sequence: CSALPGQGNYGYTF.

The chain has TRBV30 and TRBJ1-5; D ambiguous. Trimming left V 5 bases short and J 7 bases short, with 9 bases between. This CDR3 spans 11 amino acids. In germline, CDR1 is GTSNPN, CDR2 SVGIG (reference sequence). The CDR3 loop reads CAWGSSQPQHF. For the CDR3, the DNA is TGTGCCTGGGGGAGTTCCCAGCCCCAGCATTTT.

The rearrangement uses TRBV27 and TRBJ2-7; TRBD2 matches 7 bases. Unmatched junction bases numbered 9, after V lost 2 bases and J lost 2 bases. The length of the CDR3 is 16 residues. Germline V lookup: CDR1 MNHEY, CDR2 SMNVEV (reference sequence). For the CDR3, the DNA is TGTGCCAGCAGTTTAACTAGCGATTCGATCCCCTACGAGCAGTACTTC. This sequence encodes CASSLTSDSIPYEQYF.

The chain recombines TRBV13 with TRBJ2-1, with 8 bases lining up with TRBD1. Trimming removed 4 bases from V and 5 bases from J; junction bases left unmatched: 7. The CDR3 extends over 15 amino acids. The germline CDR1 and CDR2 sequences are PRHDT and FYEKMQ (reference sequence). The CDR3: CASSSPDREDNEQFF. The CDR3 DNA sequence: TGTGCCAGCAGCTCACCGGACAGGGAAGACAATGAGCAGTTCTTC.

V and J are TRBV7-9 and TRBJ2-7; 9 bases map to TRBD1. Trimming at V came to 4 bases and at J to 1 base, leaving 8 bases not matched to a gene. CDR3 size: 16 residues. CDR1 and CDR2 from the germline V gene are SEHNR and FQNEAQ (reference sequence). The CDR3 DNA sequence: TGTGCCAGCAGCTCCTCGATACAGGGGGCGTCCTACGAGCAGTACTTC. This encodes CASSSSIQGASYEQYF.

V is TRBV5-4 and J is TRBJ2-5; tentatively, D is TRBD2 (6 bases). The germline V and J ends were trimmed by 3 bases and 1 base, with 10 bases remaining between them. The CDR3 consists of 14 residues. The V gene's germline CDR1 is SGHNT and CDR2 YYREEE (reference sequence). The CDR3 region is CASSYGGSQETQYF. The CDR3 DNA reads TGTGCCAGCAGCTACGGGGGTTCCCAAGAGACCCAGTACTTC.

With regard to this clone: The identical CDR3 is also encoded by other nucleotide sequences in the sample. The CDR3 DNA is TGTGCCAGCAGCGTAGGTAGCGGGGGAGGCTACGAGCAGTACTTC. Its translation: CASSVGSGGGYEQYF. The rearrangement joins TRBV9 to TRBJ2-7; TRBD2 aligns across 9 bases. The CDR3 is 15 amino acids. Germline trimming cut 0 bases from V and 3 bases from J; bases unmatched to any gene: 4. The germline CDR1 and CDR2 sequences are SGDLS and YYNGEE. The full variable domain, in which reference TRBV9 and TRBJ2-7 provide the parts outside the CDR3, is DSGVTQTPKHLITATGQRVTLRCSPRSGDLSVYWYQQSLDQGLQFLIQYYNGEERAKGNILERFSAQQFPDLHSELNLSSLELGDSALYFCASSVGSGGGYEQYFGPGTRLTVT.

This clone was counted a few times. The V gene is TRBV2, the J gene TRBJ2-1; D unclear. The V end was cut by 10 bases, the J end by 6 bases, with 19 bases between. CDR3 length: 14 residues. In germline, CDR1 is SNHLY, CDR2 FYNNEI. The CDR3: CAISIGHTGNEQFF. CDR3 DNA sequence: TGTGCCATATCCATTGGCCACACCGGCAATGAGCAGTTCTTC. The full variable domain, in which reference TRBV2 and TRBJ2-1 provide the parts outside the CDR3, is EPEVTQTPSHQVTQMGQEVILRCVPISNHLYFYWYRQILGQKVEFLVSFYNNEISEKSEIFDDQFSVERPDGSNFTLKIRSTKLEDSAMYFCAISIGHTGNEQFFGPGTRLTVL.

The chain joins TRBV13 to TRBJ1-2; D might be TRBD1 (5 bases). The CDR3 is 16 amino acids. Trimming took off 5 bases at V and 1 base at J, with 17 bases between the two ends. The germline CDR1 and CDR2 sequences are PRHDT and FYEKMQ (reference sequence). CDR3 in DNA: TGTGCCAGCAGCCAAAGACGGGACGTCTTTAACTATGGCTACACCTTC. Amino acids: CASSQRRDVFNYGYTF.

The V and J genes are TRBV30 and TRBJ2-7; D is ambiguous. V gave up 2 bases and J gave up 2 bases, with 7 bases separating them. Germline V gene sequence: CDR1 GTSNPN, CDR2 SVGIG (reference sequence). The CDR3 covers 12 residues. The CDR3 is CAWSPQTYEQYF. The CDR3 DNA is TGTGCCTGGAGTCCTCAAACCTACGAGCAGTACTTC.